The 11 T cell receptor beta chains below come from one sample, sequenced in a study of early T cells in non-severe SARS-CoV-2 infection. MiXCR, applied by TCRdb to the 5' RACE reads, yields one record per CDR3 protein. The profile shows tens of thousands of distinct CDR3 sequences, around 5% of them singletons. The sequenced sample was whole blood. The receptors come from an adult who was a healthcare worker with PCR-confirmed SARS-CoV-2 infection or an uninfected control (not recorded which).

There are a few counts of this clonotype. V is TRBV7-2 and J is TRBJ1-1; no firm D call. The CDR3 is 14 residues long. V lost 1 base and J 0 bases, leaving 6 bases between the germline ends. Germline V gives CDR1 SGHTA, CDR2 FQGNSA. CDR3 in DNA: TGTGCCAGCAGCTTAGTCTTTCTGAACACTGAAGCTTTCTTT. Its translation: CASSLVFLNTEAFF.

As for this clonotype: This may come from a read error, since a much larger clone is one base off. The chain carries TRBV13 and TRBJ2-5; TRBD1 is a possible D gene (5 bases). The CDR3 is 13 amino acids. Germline V gene sequence: CDR1 PRHDT, CDR2 FYEKMQ (reference sequence). In nucleotides, the CDR3 is TGTGTCAGCAGCCCCCGCCACAGGGAGACCCAGTACTTC. It yields the protein CVSSPRHRETQYF.

There are a few counts of this clonotype. This sequence joins TRBV10-3 and TRBJ2-5; D remains unclear. This CDR3 is 14 amino acids long. The ends were cut back, 2 bases at V and 3 bases at J, with 10 bases in the middle. Germline assignment: CDR1 ENHRY and CDR2 SYGVKD. The CDR3 sequence: CAISEGTIKETQYF. CDR3 bases: TGTGCCATCAGTGAGGGCACAATTAAAGAGACCCAGTACTTC.

The table lists this clonotype with many counts. This chain links TRBV7-8 with TRBJ2-7; D uncertain. Trimming cost V 4 bases and J 7 bases, with 11 bases left between them. The CDR3 has 12 amino acids. Germline V gene lookup returns CDR1 SGHVS and CDR2 FQNEAQ. The CDR3 sequence is CASSSRPVEQYF. Here the CDR3 DNA reads TGTGCCAGCAGCTCTCGCCCGGTGGAGCAGTACTTC.

This clonotype was found many times. The rearrangement links TRBV29-1 to TRBJ2-7; 7 nucleotides line up with TRBD1. The V gene end was trimmed by 7 bases and the J gene end by 3 bases; junction bases not matched to a gene: 3. This CDR3 spans 11 amino acids. Germline assignment: CDR1 SQVTM and CDR2 ANQGSEA. In nucleotides, the CDR3 is TGCAGCGCCCAGGGGGACTACGAGCAGTACTTC. This translates into CSAQGDYEQYF.

This clonotype has a count of ten or more. The chain is built from TRBV7-2 and TRBJ2-7, with D possibly being TRBD2 (6 bases). The germline gives CDR1 SGHTA, CDR2 FQGNSA. Trimming cost V 5 bases and J 3 bases, with 14 bases left between them. The CDR3 totals 14 residues. CDR3 coding DNA: TGTGCCAGCAGCCCCGAGGCGCGGGGCTACGAGCAGTACTTC. It specifies CASSPEARGYEQYF.

The table lists this clonotype with many counts. The V call is TRBV20-1, the J call TRBJ2-7, with D perhaps matching TRBD2 (6 bases). The V end was cut by 2 bases, the J end by 6 bases, with 20 bases between. This CDR3 region has 15 residues. Germline values: CDR1 DFQATT, CDR2 SNEGSKA (reference sequence). This CDR3 reads CSARSGLPAASEQYF. Here the CDR3 DNA reads TGCAGTGCTAGATCAGGACTACCAGCGGCCTCCGAGCAGTACTTC.

The DNA for the CDR3 is TGTGCCACCAGCAGAGACCGGGGATTCTACGAGCAGTACTTC. Amino acids: CATSRDRGFYEQYF. V usage is TRBV15 and J usage is TRBJ2-7, with a weak D call TRBD2 (5 bases). Germline CDR1 reads LNHNV; CDR2 reads YYDKDF (reference sequence). CDR3 length: 14 residues. Trimming left V 0 bases short and J 3 bases short, with 9 bases between.

The rearrangement links TRBV20-1 to TRBJ2-3; D uncertain. Germline lookup yields CDR1 DFQATT and CDR2 SNEGSKA (reference sequence). The V end was cut by 0 bases, the J end by 3 bases, with 13 bases between. The CDR3 contains 15 residues. CDR3 DNA sequence: TGCAGTGCTAGAGATTCCCTGTTGGAAACAGATACGCAGTATTTT. Its translation is CSARDSLLETDTQYF.

This clonotype was seen at least ten times. The CDR3 region has the DNA TGCAGTGCCCCCCGGACTAGCGGCAATGAGCAGTTCTTC. Translating gives CSAPRTSGNEQFF. The J gene is TRBJ2-1, the V gene TRBV20-1; 10 bases match TRBD2. Trimming at V came to 6 bases and at J to 6 bases, leaving 5 bases not matched to a gene. The CDR3 loop spans 13 amino acids. Germline CDR1 reads DFQATT; CDR2 reads SNEGSKA (reference sequence).

This clonotype was recorded many times. The rearrangement uses TRBV9 and TRBJ2-7, with D possibly TRBD1 on 5 matching bases. CDR3 size: 16 residues. Trimming took off 0 bases at V and 6 bases at J, with 19 bases between the two ends. The germline V gene has CDR1 SGDLS and CDR2 YYNGEE. CDR3 bases: TGTGCCAGCAGCGTAGTCGGGTCACCCCTGCAGGGCGAGCAGTACTTC. Its protein product is CASSVVGSPLQGEQYF.